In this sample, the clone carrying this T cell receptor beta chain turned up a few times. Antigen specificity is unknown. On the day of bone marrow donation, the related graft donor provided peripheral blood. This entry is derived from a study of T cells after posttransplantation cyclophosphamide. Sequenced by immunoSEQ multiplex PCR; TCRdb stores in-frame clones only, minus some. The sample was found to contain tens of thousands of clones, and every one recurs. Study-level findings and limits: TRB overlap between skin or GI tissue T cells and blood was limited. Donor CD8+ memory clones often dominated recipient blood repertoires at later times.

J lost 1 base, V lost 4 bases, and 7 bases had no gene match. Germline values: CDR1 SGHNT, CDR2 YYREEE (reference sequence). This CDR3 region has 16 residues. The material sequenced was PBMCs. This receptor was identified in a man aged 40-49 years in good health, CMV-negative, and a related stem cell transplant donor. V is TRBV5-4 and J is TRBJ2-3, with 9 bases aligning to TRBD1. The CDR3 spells CASSLYRDRGTDTQYF. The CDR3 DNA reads TGTGCCAGCAGCCTTTACCGGGACAGGGGCACAGATACGCAGTATTTT.